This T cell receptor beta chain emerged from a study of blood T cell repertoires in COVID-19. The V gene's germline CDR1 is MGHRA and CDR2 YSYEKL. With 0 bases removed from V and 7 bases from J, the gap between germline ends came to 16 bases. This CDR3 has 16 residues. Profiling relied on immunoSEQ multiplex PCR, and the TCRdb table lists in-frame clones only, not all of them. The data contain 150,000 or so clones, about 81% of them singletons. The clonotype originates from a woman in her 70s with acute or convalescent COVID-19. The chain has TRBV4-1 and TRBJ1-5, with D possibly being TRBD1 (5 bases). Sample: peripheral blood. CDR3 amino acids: CASSQDPSQGGQPQHF. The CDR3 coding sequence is TGCGCCAGCAGCCAAGACCCAAGTCAGGGAGGGCAGCCCCAGCATTTT.